Presented here are 29 T cell receptor beta chains from one specimen sequenced in a study of T cells in Graves' hyperthyroidism and ophthalmopathy. TCR beta CDR3 sequences were amplified from RNA transcripts. The study used the HTBI primer set for a first-round RT-PCR of the TCR CDR3. From the multiplex PCR reads, TCRdb called clonotypes with MiXCR, one entry per CDR3 protein. The sample carries around 380,000 distinct CDR3 sequences, about 13% recorded once. Sequenced input: blood. The receptors were gathered from a man in his thirties or forties with Graves' hyperthyroidism that later progressed to Graves' ophthalmopathy.

This clonotype was detected ten times or more. This sequence joins TRBV28 and TRBJ1-1; D uncertain. Germline values: CDR1 MDHEN, CDR2 SYDVKM. Trimming left V 2 bases short and J 10 bases short, with 8 bases between. The CDR3 extends over 11 amino acids. The DNA for the CDR3 is TGTGCCAGCAGTTTAAGAGGGCCAGCTTTCTTT. Protein sequence: CASSLRGPAFF.

This chain links TRBV5-1 with TRBJ2-1; TRBD1 aligns across 7 bases. J lost 4 bases, V lost 4 bases, and 8 bases had no gene match. CDR1 is SGHRS, CDR2 YFSETQ, per germline. The length of the CDR3 is 15 residues. The CDR3 region is CASSTTGERYNEQFF. The CDR3 DNA is TGCGCCAGCAGCACTACAGGGGAAAGGTACAATGAGCAGTTCTTC.

This clonotype has more than one count but fewer than ten. CDR3 residues: CASSPWTGDGEQYF. CDR3 nucleotides: TGTGCCAGCAGTCCCTGGACAGGGGACGGCGAGCAGTACTTC. The gene calls are TRBV12-3 or TRBV12-4 and TRBJ2-7; 9 bases align to TRBD1. V was pared by 5 bases and J by 6 bases, with 8 bases of the junction left unmatched. The CDR3 has 14 amino acids.

This CDR3 reads CASSPTVQSSYEQYF. CDR3 in DNA: TGTGCCAGCAGCCCGACAGTCCAAAGCTCCTACGAGCAGTACTTC. The chain uses TRBV5-8 and TRBJ2-7, with D perhaps TRBD1 (5 bases). The CDR3 sequence is 15 residues long. The germline V and J ends were trimmed by 4 bases and 0 bases, with 14 bases remaining between them. Germline CDR1 reads SGHTS; CDR2 reads YDEGEE. Combining the CDR3 with reference TRBV5-8 and TRBJ2-7 gives the whole variable domain EAGVTQSPTHLIKTRGQQATLRCSPISGHTSVYWYQQALGLGLQFLLWYDEGEERNRGNFPPRFSGRQFPNYSSELNVNALELEDSALYLCASSPTVQSSYEQYFGPGTRLTVT.

This clonotype was found a few times. A read error may explain this, as a much larger clone is one base away. This sequence joins TRBV2 and TRBJ1-2; D is unresolved. The germline V gene encodes CDR1 SNHLY and CDR2 FYNNEI. V was shortened by 6 bases and J by 2 bases, with 16 bases between the two germline ends. There are 15 residues in the CDR3. The DNA for the CDR3 is TGTGCCAGCAGGAGGGATTTAGACAAGAACTATGGCTACACCTTC. Encoded protein: CASRRDLDKNYGYTF.

Ten or more counts support this clonotype. In nucleotides, the CDR3 is TGTGCCAGCAGCTTAGAGGACGGGGAGCTGTTTTTT. Its translation: CASSLEDGELFF. The chain joins TRBV11-3 to TRBJ2-2; no definite D call. Trimming removed 0 bases at V and 7 bases at J, with 3 bases between. The CDR3 runs to 12 residues. Germline lookup yields CDR1 SGHNT and CDR2 YENEEA.

The sample holds many counts of this clonotype. V and J are TRBV20-1 and TRBJ1-5; D unresolved. Germline CDR1 DFQATT, CDR2 SNEGSKA (reference sequence). The CDR3 length is 12 residues. Here the CDR3 DNA reads TGCTCCGCCGCTAATAGCAATCAGCCCCAGCATTTT. Amino acids: CSAANSNQPQHF.

This clonotype was observed at least ten times. J is TRBJ1-1 and V is TRBV2, with D maybe TRBD1 (5 bases). V was cut by 7 bases and J by 1 base, with 7 bases left in between. Germline-derived CDR1 and CDR2 are SNHLY and FYNNEI. CDR3 length equals 12 residues. The CDR3, as DNA: TGTGCCAGCAAAGACAGGAACACTGAAGCTTTCTTT. This codes for CASKDRNTEAFF.

This clonotype was counted between two and nine times. The gene calls are TRBV2 and TRBJ2-7, with 8 bases identical to TRBD2. Germline CDR1 and CDR2: SNHLY and FYNNEI. This CDR3 has 15 residues. V lost 5 bases to trimming and J lost 7 bases; unmatched junction nucleotides: 13. This CDR3 is CASSLNGRLAREQYF. The CDR3, as DNA: TGTGCCAGCAGTCTTAACGGGAGACTAGCGAGAGAGCAGTACTTC.

The chain is built from TRBV4-1 and TRBJ1-1; 9 bases align to TRBD1. Germline V gene data show CDR1 as MGHRA and CDR2 as YSYEKL. The CDR3 loop spans 14 amino acids. V lost 5 bases and J lost 5; bases outside the gene matches: 6. The CDR3 DNA follows: TGCGCCAGCAGCACAGGACAGGGGTGGACTGAAGCTTTCTTT. Amino acids: CASSTGQGWTEAFF.

The rearrangement uses TRBV9 and TRBJ1-2; the D is unclear. This CDR3 spans 12 amino acids. V was cut by 7 bases and J by 4 bases, with 11 bases left in between. In germline, CDR1 is SGDLS, CDR2 YYNGEE. CDR3 sequence (DNA): TGTGCCAGCGGACCGGAGGGCTATGGCTACACCTTC. It translates to CASGPEGYGYTF.

The V call is TRBV29-1, the J call TRBJ1-2, with D perhaps TRBD1 (5 bases). CDR3 length: 13 amino acids. The V end lost 3 bases, the J end lost 0 bases, and 8 bases lay between the germline ends. CDR1 and CDR2 (germline): SQVTM, ANQGSEA. The CDR3 DNA reads as TGCAGCGTTGATGGGGGACCTAACTATGGCTACACCTTC. This codes for CSVDGGPNYGYTF. The variable domain in full, with the rest retrieved from reference TRBV29-1 and TRBJ1-2, is SAVISQKPSRDICQRGTSLTIQCQVDSQVTMMFWYRQQPGQSLTLIATANQGSEATYESGFVIDKFPISRPNLTFSTLTVSNMSPEDSSIYLCSVDGGPNYGYTFGSGTRLTVV.

As to this clonotype: A much larger clone is a single base away; this may be a read error. V and J are TRBV30 and TRBJ1-2; D gene uncertain. The germline gives CDR1 GTSNPN, CDR2 SVGIG (reference sequence). The CDR3 runs to 13 residues. CDR3 in amino acids: CAWSSGLHYDYTF. In nucleotides, the CDR3 is TGTGCCTGGAGTTCCGGTTTGCACTATGACTACACCTTC. Complete variable domain (other parts from reference TRBV30 and TRBJ1-2): SQTIHQWPATLVQPVGSPLSLECTVEGTSNPNLYWYRQAAGRGLQLLFYSVGIGQISSEVPQNLSASRPQDRQFILSSKKLLLSDSGFYLCAWSSGLHYDYTFGSGTRLTVV.

This clonotype has only a few counts. The chain links TRBV29-1 to TRBJ1-1; D uncertain. Trimming left V 3 bases short and J 3 bases short, with 14 bases between. Germline V gene data show CDR1 as SQVTM and CDR2 as ANQGSEA. This CDR3 comprises 14 residues. CDR3 bases: TGCAGCGTTGACTGGAGCGGTAGAGACACTGAAGCTTTCTTT. As protein: CSVDWSGRDTEAFF.

This clonotype has a count of ten or more. CDR3 residues: CASSSQGLLSYEQYF. DNA for the CDR3: TGCGCCAGCAGCTCTCAGGGGCTCCTTTCCTACGAGCAGTACTTC. The chain joins TRBV5-1 to TRBJ2-7, with a tentative D call TRBD1 (6 bases). The CDR3 has 15 amino acids. The germline CDR1 and CDR2 sequences are SGHRS and YFSETQ. Trimming shortened V by 3 bases and J by 1 base, and 14 bases separated the two germline ends.

A remark on this clonotype: This sequence may be a read error, since a much larger clone differs from it by one base. The chain has TRBV9 and TRBJ1-5; TRBD1 is a possible D gene (5 bases). CDR3 length equals 13 residues. V gave up 3 bases and J gave up 6 bases, with 10 bases separating them. Germline CDR1 and CDR2: SGDLS and YYNGEE. The DNA of the CDR3 is TGTGCCAGCAGCGCAGACGGGACTCAGCCCCAGCATTTT. Its protein is CASSADGTQPQHF.

In this sample, this clonotype turned up a few times. The chain joins TRBV6-1 to TRBJ2-1; D unresolved. CDR1 is MNHNS and CDR2 is SASEGT in the germline V gene. The CDR3 covers 17 residues. Trimming removed 6 bases at V and 0 bases at J, with 18 bases between. In DNA, the CDR3 is TGTGCCAGCAGCCCTATGGGCTACCTAAGCTCCTACAATGAGCAGTTCTTC. Its translation is CASSPMGYLSSYNEQFF.

In this sample, this clonotype turned up many times. The CDR3 spells CASSYSGRTSLRIYEQYF. The CDR3 bases are TGTGCCAGCAGCTATTCCGGTCGGACTAGCCTCAGGATCTACGAGCAGTACTTC. The chain uses TRBV7-2 and TRBJ2-7; TRBD2 matches at 8 bases. CDR1 and CDR2 (germline): SGHTA, FQGNSA. The CDR3 has 18 amino acids. V shed 4 bases, J shed 3 bases, and the junction held 17 bases outside the gene matches.

This clonotype was seen only a few times. This rearrangement joins TRBV27 to TRBJ2-3, with D uncertain. In germline, CDR1 is MNHEY, CDR2 SMNVEV (reference sequence). The CDR3 loop spans 18 amino acids. Trimming cost V 3 bases and J 4 bases, with 23 bases left between them. The CDR3 nucleotides read TGTGCCAGCAGTTTGCGCAGGCCTGGGCACGCCCCGCCAGATACGCAGTATTTT. Its protein product is CASSLRRPGHAPPDTQYF.

This clonotype was detected ten times or more. The chain is built from TRBV12-3 or TRBV12-4 and TRBJ1-5; D perhaps matches TRBD1 (5 bases). V lost 3 bases and J lost 7, with 16 bases in between. This CDR3 is 15 amino acids long. The CDR3 spells CASSFFPGPGQPQHF. The CDR3 DNA is TGTGCCAGCAGTTTTTTTCCGGGACCGGGACAGCCCCAGCATTTT.

This clonotype was counted at least ten times. The rearrangement links TRBV11-2 to TRBJ1-1; no definite D call. The CDR3 is 12 residues long. V lost 3 bases to trimming and J lost 1 base, with 3 bases between them. Per germline, CDR1 SGHAT and CDR2 FQNNGV. CDR3 sequence reads: CASSFRNTEAFF. The CDR3 bases are TGTGCCAGCAGCTTCAGGAACACTGAAGCTTTCTTT.

The rearrangement links TRBV9 to TRBJ2-7; 12 bases are a match to TRBD2. V was clipped by 4 bases and J by 1 base; unmatched bases: 6. CDR3 length: 16 residues. CDR1 is SGDLS and CDR2 is YYNGEE in the germline V gene. CDR3 protein: CASSPRTSGVSYEQYF. The CDR3 DNA reads as TGTGCCAGCAGCCCTCGGACTAGCGGGGTGTCCTACGAGCAGTACTTC.

The rearrangement uses TRBV10-3 and TRBJ2-2; D may match TRBD1 or TRBD2 (5 bases each). V gave up 0 bases and J gave up 2 bases, with 7 bases separating them. Germline V gene sequence: CDR1 ENHRY, CDR2 SYGVKD. The CDR3 covers 15 residues. The CDR3 region is CAISESRGNTGELFF. DNA for the CDR3: TGTGCCATCAGTGAGTCCCGGGGCAACACCGGGGAGCTGTTTTTT.

For this clonotype: A much larger clonotype is one base distant, so this may be a read error. The chain employs TRBV7-2 and TRBJ2-1; 15 bases match TRBD2. The J segment lost 10 bases and the V segment lost 6 bases, leaving 7 bases of the junction unmatched. The germline gives CDR1 SGHTA, CDR2 FQGNSA. The CDR3 is 15 amino acids. CDR3 loop: CASRAGLAGGWEQFF. CDR3 in DNA: TGTGCCAGCAGGGCGGGACTAGCGGGGGGCTGGGAGCAGTTCTTC.

This clonotype was detected many times. The V gene is TRBV20-1, the J gene TRBJ2-1; 8 bases match TRBD1. The germline CDR1 and CDR2 sequences are DFQATT and SNEGSKA (reference sequence). CDR3 length: 18 amino acids. V was clipped by 3 bases and J by 0 bases; unmatched bases: 13. The CDR3 DNA is TGCAGTGCTAGGGGTCAGGGGGCCTTGTACGGCTCCTACAATGAGCAGTTCTTC. It specifies CSARGQGALYGSYNEQFF.

This clonotype showed up many times. The chain links TRBV12-3 or TRBV12-4 to TRBJ1-5; no reliable D call. This CDR3 is 15 amino acids long. The V end lost 5 bases, the J end lost 3 bases, and 14 bases lay between the germline ends. The DNA for the CDR3 is TGTGCCAGCAGTCCTGACGGACTCTACAATCAGCCCCAGCATTTT. It codes for CASSPDGLYNQPQHF.

This clonotype appeared many times. This chain connects TRBV2 to TRBJ1-2; D not certain. This CDR3 is 13 amino acids long. Germline lookup yields CDR1 SNHLY and CDR2 FYNNEI. Trimming removed 2 bases from V and 2 bases from J, with 6 bases in between. DNA of the CDR3: TGTGCCAGCAGTGAACAGAAAAACTATGGCTACACCTTC. It yields the protein CASSEQKNYGYTF.

This clonotype was picked up many times. The CDR3 spells CASSLWDLNTEAFF. The DNA for the CDR3 is TGCGCCAGCAGCTTGTGGGACCTCAACACTGAAGCTTTCTTT. This chain joins TRBV5-1 and TRBJ1-1; D possibly corresponds to TRBD1 (5 bases). Trimming cost V 1 base and J 2 bases, with 9 bases left between them. Germline CDR1 reads SGHRS; CDR2 reads YFSETQ. This CDR3 spans 14 amino acids.

This clonotype has at least ten counts. The limits of the CDR3 on the DNA are not certain, so only TCRdb's listed CDR3 is given. The chain is built from TRBV12-3 or TRBV12-4 and TRBJ1-2; the table assigns TRBD1, which was not confirmed against the DNA. The CDR3 totals 16 residues, both ends included. This CDR3 reads CASSSSDRAPNYGYTF.